Listed here are 2 T cell receptor beta chains from one sample, sequenced in a study of cytomegalovirus exposure and HLA in healthy donors. This PCR relied on a set of 60 Vbeta primers and 13 Jbeta primers. The assay was immunoSEQ multiplex PCR, and TCRdb's table has in-frame clones only and misses some. This table holds fewer than 45,000 clones. Specimen: PBMCs. Every receptor here comes from a woman in her thirties in good health and CMV-seronegative.

The gene calls are TRBV7-9 and TRBJ2-5, with 9 nucleotides matching TRBD2. Unmatched junction bases numbered 10, after V lost 3 bases and J lost 2 bases. The CDR3 is 17 amino acids. Germline V gene lookup returns CDR1 SEHNR and CDR2 FQNEAQ (reference sequence). The CDR3 region has the DNA TGTGCCAGCAGCTTGGGACTAGCAATCCTATTGCAAGAGACCCAGTACTTC. Translated: CASSLGLAILLQETQYF.

This rearrangement joins TRBV4-2 to TRBJ1-2; 8 positions match TRBD1. Germline V CDR1 and CDR2: LGHNA, YNFKEQ. The CDR3 runs 15 residues. The V and J ends lost 2 bases and 4 bases, in that order; junction bases with no gene match: 6. The CDR3 sequence is CASSQSRDRIYGYTF. CDR3 coding DNA: TGTGCCAGCAGCCAAAGCCGGGACAGGATCTATGGCTACACCTTC.